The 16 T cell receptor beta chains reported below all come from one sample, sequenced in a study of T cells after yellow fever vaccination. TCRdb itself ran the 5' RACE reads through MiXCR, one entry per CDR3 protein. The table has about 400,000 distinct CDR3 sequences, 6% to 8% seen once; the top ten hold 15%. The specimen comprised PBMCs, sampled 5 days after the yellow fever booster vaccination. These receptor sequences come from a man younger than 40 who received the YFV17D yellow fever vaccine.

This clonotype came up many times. CDR3 protein: CSASPFERGRETQYF. Written as DNA, the CDR3 is TGCAGTGCTAGTCCTTTCGAGAGGGGACGGGAGACCCAGTACTTC. V is TRBV20-1 and J is TRBJ2-5; D might be TRBD1 or TRBD2, each matching 5 bases. The V end was cut by 3 bases, the J end by 5 bases, with 19 bases between. There are 15 residues in the CDR3. From germline, CDR1 is DFQATT and CDR2 SNEGSKA (reference sequence).

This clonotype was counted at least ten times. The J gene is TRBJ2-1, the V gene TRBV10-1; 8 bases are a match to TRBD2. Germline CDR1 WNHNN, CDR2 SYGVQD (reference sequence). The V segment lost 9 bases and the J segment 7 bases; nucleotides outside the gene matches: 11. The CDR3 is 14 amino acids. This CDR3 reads CASGSGSVMNEQFF. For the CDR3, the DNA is TGCGCCAGTGGGAGCGGGAGCGTTATGAATGAGCAGTTCTTC.

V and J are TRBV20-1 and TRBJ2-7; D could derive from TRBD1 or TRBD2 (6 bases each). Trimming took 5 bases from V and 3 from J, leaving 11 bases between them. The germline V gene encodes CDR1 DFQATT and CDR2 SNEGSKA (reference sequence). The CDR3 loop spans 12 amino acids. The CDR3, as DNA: TGCAGTGCTTGGGGGGCAGGCTACGAGCAGTACTTC. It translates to CSAWGAGYEQYF.

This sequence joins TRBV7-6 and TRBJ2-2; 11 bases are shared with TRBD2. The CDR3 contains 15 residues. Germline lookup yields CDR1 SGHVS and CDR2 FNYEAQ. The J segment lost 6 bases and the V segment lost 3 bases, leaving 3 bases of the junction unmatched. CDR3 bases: TGTGCCAGCAGCTTTAGCGGGAGGGAGGCCGGGGAGCTGTTTTTT. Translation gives CASSFSGREAGELFF.

The CDR3 here is CASSRWDTPYEQYF. CDR3 DNA: TGTGCCAGCAGTCGTTGGGACACCCCCTACGAGCAGTACTTC. The chain joins TRBV12-3 or TRBV12-4 to TRBJ2-7, with D maybe TRBD1 (6 bases). This CDR3 is built from 14 residues. V was cut by 5 bases and J by 2 bases, with 13 bases left in between.

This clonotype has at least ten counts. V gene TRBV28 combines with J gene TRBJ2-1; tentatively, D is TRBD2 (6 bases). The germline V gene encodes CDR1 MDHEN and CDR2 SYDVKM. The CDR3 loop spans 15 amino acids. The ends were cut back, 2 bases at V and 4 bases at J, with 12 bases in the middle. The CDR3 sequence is CASSLGLAPYNEQFF. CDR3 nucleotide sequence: TGTGCCAGCAGTTTAGGTCTAGCGCCTTACAATGAGCAGTTCTTC. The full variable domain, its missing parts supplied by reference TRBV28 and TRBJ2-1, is DVKVTQSSRYLVKRTGEKVFLECVQDMDHENMFWYRQDPGLGLRLIYFSYDVKMKEKGDIPEGYSVSREKKERFSLILESASTNQTSMYLCASSLGLAPYNEQFFGPGTRLTVL.

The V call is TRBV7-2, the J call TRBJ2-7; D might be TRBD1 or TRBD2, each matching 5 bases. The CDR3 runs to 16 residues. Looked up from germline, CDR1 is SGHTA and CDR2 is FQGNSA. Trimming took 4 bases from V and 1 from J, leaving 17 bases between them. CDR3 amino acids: CASSSRDPGKSYEQYF. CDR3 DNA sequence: TGTGCCAGCAGCTCCCGGGACCCAGGGAAGTCCTACGAGCAGTACTTC.

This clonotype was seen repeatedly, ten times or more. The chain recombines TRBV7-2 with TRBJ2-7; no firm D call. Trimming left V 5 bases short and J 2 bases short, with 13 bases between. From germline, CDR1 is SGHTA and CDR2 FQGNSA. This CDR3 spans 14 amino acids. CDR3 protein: CASSPLGRPYEQYF. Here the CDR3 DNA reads TGTGCCAGCAGCCCTCTTGGGCGGCCCTACGAGCAGTACTTC.

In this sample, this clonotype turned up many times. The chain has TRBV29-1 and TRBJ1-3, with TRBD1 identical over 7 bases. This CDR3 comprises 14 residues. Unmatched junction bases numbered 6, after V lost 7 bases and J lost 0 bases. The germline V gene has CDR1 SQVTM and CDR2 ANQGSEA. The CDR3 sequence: CSALDRNSGNTIYF. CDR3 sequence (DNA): TGCAGCGCCCTGGACAGGAACTCTGGAAACACCATATATTTT.

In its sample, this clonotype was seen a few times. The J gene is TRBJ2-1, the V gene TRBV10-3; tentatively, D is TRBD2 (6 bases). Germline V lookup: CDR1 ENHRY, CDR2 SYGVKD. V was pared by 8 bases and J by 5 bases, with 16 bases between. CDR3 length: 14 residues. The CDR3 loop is CAIASTRRNNEQFF. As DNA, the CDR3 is TGTGCCATCGCCTCGACTAGGCGGAACAATGAGCAGTTCTTC.

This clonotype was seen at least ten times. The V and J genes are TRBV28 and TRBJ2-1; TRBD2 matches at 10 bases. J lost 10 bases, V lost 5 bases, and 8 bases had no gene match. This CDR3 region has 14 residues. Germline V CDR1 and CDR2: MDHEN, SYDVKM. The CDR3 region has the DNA TGTGCCAGCAGTCTAGCGGGAGAGCGATGGGAGCAGTTCTTC. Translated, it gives CASSLAGERWEQFF.

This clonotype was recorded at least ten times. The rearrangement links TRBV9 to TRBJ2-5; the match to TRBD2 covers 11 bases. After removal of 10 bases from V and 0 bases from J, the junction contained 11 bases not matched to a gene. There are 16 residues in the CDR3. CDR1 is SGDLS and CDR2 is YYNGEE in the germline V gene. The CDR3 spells CAPSSGTSGYQETQYF. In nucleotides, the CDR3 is TGTGCCCCCTCTTCCGGGACTAGCGGCTACCAAGAGACCCAGTACTTC.

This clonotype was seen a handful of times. The CDR3 protein is CASRHDRGFSTDTQYF. The CDR3 DNA reads as TGTGCCAGCAGACACGACAGGGGCTTCAGCACAGATACGCAGTATTTT. V and J are TRBV11-2 and TRBJ2-3; 8 bases are a match to TRBD1. Trimming at V came to 6 bases and at J to 0 bases, leaving 8 bases not matched to a gene. The CDR3 totals 16 residues. Looked up from germline, CDR1 is SGHAT and CDR2 is FQNNGV.

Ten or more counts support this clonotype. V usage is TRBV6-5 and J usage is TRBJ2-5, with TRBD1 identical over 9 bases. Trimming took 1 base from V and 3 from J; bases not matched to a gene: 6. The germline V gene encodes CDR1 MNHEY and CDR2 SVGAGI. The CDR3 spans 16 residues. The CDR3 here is CASSYWGQGREETQYF. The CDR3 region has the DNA TGTGCCAGCAGTTACTGGGGACAGGGAAGGGAAGAGACCCAGTACTTC.

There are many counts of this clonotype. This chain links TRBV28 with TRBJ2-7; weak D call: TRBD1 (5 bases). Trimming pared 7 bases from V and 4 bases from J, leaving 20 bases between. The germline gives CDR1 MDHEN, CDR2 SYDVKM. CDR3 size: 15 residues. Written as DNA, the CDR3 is TGTGCCAGCACTCCGTCAGGGATCAGTCTGTACGAGCAGTACTTC. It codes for CASTPSGISLYEQYF.

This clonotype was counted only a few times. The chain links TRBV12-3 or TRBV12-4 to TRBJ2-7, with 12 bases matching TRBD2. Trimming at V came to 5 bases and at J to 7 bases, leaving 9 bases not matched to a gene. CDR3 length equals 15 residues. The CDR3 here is CASSLTGLAGREQYF. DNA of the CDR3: TGTGCCAGCAGTCTCACTGGACTAGCGGGACGGGAGCAGTACTTC.